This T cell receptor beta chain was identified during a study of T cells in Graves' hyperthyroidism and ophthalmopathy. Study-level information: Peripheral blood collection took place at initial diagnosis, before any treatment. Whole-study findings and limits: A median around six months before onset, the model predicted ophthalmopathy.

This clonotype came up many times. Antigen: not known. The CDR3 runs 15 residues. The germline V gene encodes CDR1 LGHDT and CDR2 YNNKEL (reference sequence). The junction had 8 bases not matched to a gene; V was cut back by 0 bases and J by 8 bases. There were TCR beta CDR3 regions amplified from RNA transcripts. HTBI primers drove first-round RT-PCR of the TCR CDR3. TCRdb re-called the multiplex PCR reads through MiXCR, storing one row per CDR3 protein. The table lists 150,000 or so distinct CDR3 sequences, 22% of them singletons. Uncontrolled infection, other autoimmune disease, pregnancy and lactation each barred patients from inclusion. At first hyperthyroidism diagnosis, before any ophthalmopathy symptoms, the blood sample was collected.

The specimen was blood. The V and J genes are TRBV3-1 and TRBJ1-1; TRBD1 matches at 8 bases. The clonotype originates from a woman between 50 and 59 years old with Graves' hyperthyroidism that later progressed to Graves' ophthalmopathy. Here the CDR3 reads CASSQELGQGAEAFF. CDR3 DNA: TGTGCCAGCAGCCAAGAGCTCGGCCAGGGGGCCGAAGCTTTCTTT.